The 16 T cell receptor beta chains reported below all come from one sample, sequenced in a study of tumor-infiltrating lymphocytes in primary liver carcinoma. Researchers generated TCR beta cDNA from around 0.55 ug of total RNA, relying on a constant-region primer. Three-round nested multiplex PCR performed with slightly modified ARM-PCR produced the TCR beta libraries. In the first two PCR rounds, TRBV1-TRBV30 forward primers were paired with a C-beta reverse primer, and each round lasted approximately 9 cycles. TCRdb reprocessed the multiplex PCR reads via MiXCR and lists one record per CDR3 protein. The data hold 310,000 or so distinct CDR3 sequences, with about three fifths observed a single time. The study extracted blood RNA from unsorted whole blood and also extracted germline DNA. The sample comprised peripheral blood. These receptors were taken from a woman between 25 and 40 years old with primary liver carcinoma and hepatitis B virus infection.

In its sample, this clonotype was seen many times. The chain combines TRBV29-1 with TRBJ2-2; D is perhaps TRBD1 or TRBD2 (7 bases each). Germline CDR1 is SQVTM and CDR2 is ANQGSEA. Trimming removed 6 bases at V and 5 bases at J, with 16 bases between. CDR3 length equals 14 residues. Written as DNA, the CDR3 is TGCAGCGTGCGGGGGACAGAAGCAACCGGGGAGCTGTTTTTT. Translation: CSVRGTEATGELFF.

As for this clonotype: The junction departs from the called germline gene at one end, perhaps through a read error. This chain connects TRBV11-1 to TRBJ2-5; D gene uncertain. In germline, CDR1 is SGHAT, CDR2 FQDESV (reference sequence). This CDR3 contains 15 residues. Written as DNA, the CDR3 is TGTGCCATCAGCTCGGACCCTTACCCCCAAGAGACCCAATACTTC. Its translation: CAISSDPYPQETQYF. Complete variable domain (other parts from reference TRBV11-1 and TRBJ2-5): EAEVAQSPRYKITEKSQAVAFWCDPISGHATLYWYRQILGQGPELLVQFQDESVVDDSQLPKDRFSAERLKGVDSTLKIQPAELGDSAMYLCAISSDPYPQETQYFGPGTRLLVL.

A word on this clonotype: At one of its ends the junction is not consistent with the germline gene, which may arise from a read error. The rearrangement uses TRBV4-2 and TRBJ1-1; D call uncertain. CDR1 and CDR2 from the germline V gene are LGHNA and YNFKEQ. The CDR3 covers 14 residues. CDR3 region: CVSSQDLLNTEAFF. Written as DNA, the CDR3 is TGTGTCAGCAGCCAAGACTTGCTTAACACTGAAGCTTTCTTT.

As regards this clonotype: It may be a read error: a sequence one base away is much more abundant. The V call is TRBV12-3 or TRBV12-4, the J call TRBJ2-1; D remains unclear. The CDR3 is 13 amino acids. The CDR3 nucleotides are TGTGCCAGCAGTTTTCAATCCTACAATGGGCAGTTCTTC. Protein: CASSFQSYNGQFF.

The chain carries TRBV5-6 and TRBJ2-1; D remains unclear. V lost 3 bases to trimming and J lost 0 bases, with 10 bases between them. The CDR3 consists of 15 residues. Germline V CDR1 and CDR2: SGHDT, YYEEEE. The chain's CDR3 is CASSSLPSSYNEQFF. DNA of the CDR3: TGTGCCAGCAGCTCCCTACCAAGCTCCTACAATGAGCAGTTCTTC. Full variable domain (outside the CDR3, taken from reference TRBV5-6 and TRBJ2-1): DAGVTQSPTHLIKTRGQQVTLRCSPKSGHDTVSWYQQALGQGPQFIFQYYEEEERQRGNFPDRFSGHQFPNYSSELNVNALLLGDSALYLCASSSLPSSYNEQFFGPGTRLTVL.

This clonotype was seen many times. The rearrangement links TRBV29-1 to TRBJ1-1; no clear D gene. This CDR3 is 15 amino acids long. Looked up from germline, CDR1 is SQVTM and CDR2 is ANQGSEA. The V end was cut by 4 bases, the J end by 0 bases, with 15 bases between. CDR3 protein: CSVVVGDIMNTEAFF. CDR3 coding DNA: TGCAGCGTTGTGGTCGGGGATATAATGAACACTGAAGCTTTCTTT.

V is TRBV6-5 and J is TRBJ2-1, with 10 positions matching TRBD2. Trimming took 8 bases from V and 8 from J; bases not matched to a gene: 18. Per germline, CDR1 MNHEY and CDR2 SVGAGI. The length of the CDR3 is 17 residues. Written as DNA, the CDR3 is TGTGCCAGCTTGCCGGTGGGGGGACTAGCGCGGCCTCATGAGCAGTTCTTC. As protein: CASLPVGGLARPHEQFF.

Comment on this clonotype: The junction departs from the called germline gene at one end, perhaps through a read error. The chain is built from TRBV6-1 and TRBJ1-1; D uncertain. From germline, CDR1 is MNHNS and CDR2 SASEGT. The CDR3 extends over 13 amino acids. Written as DNA, the CDR3 is TGTGCCAGTAGTGGGTTGGGGAACACTGTAGCTTTCTTT. It specifies CASSGLGNTVAFF.

This CDR3 is CAWSVRSGYEQYF. DNA of the CDR3: TGTGCCTGGAGTGTACGGAGTGGCTACGAGCAGTACTTC. The V gene is TRBV30, the J gene TRBJ2-7; no definite D call. Germline CDR1 reads GTSNPN; CDR2 reads SVGIG (reference sequence). V lost 0 bases to trimming and J lost 3 bases, with 9 bases between them. The CDR3 is 13 residues long.

A word on this clonotype: A junction end diverges from the germline sequence, so it may reflect a read error. V and J are TRBV5-6 and TRBJ2-1, with a possible D match to TRBD2 (5 bases). Germline CDR1 is SGHDT and CDR2 is YYEEEE. This CDR3 is 16 amino acids long. CDR3 DNA: TGTGCCAACAGCTTGAATTTGGACTCATACTACAATGAGCAGTTCTTC. This encodes CANSLNLDSYYNEQFF. The whole variable domain, remainder taken from reference TRBV5-6 and TRBJ2-1, is DAGVTQSPTHLIKTRGQQVTLRCSPKSGHDTVSWYQQALGQGPQFIFQYYEEEERQRGNFPDRFSGHQFPNYSSELNVNALLLGDSALYLCANSLNLDSYYNEQFFGPGTRLTVL.

Comment on this clonotype: A much more abundant neighbour one base away suggests this may be a read error. This rearrangement joins TRBV4-3 to TRBJ2-2; D is unresolved. V was shortened by 1 base and J by 6 bases, with 15 bases between the two germline ends. Germline V gene sequence: CDR1 LGHNA, CDR2 YSLEER. The CDR3 extends over 16 amino acids. CDR3 nucleotide sequence: TGCGCCAGCAGCCAAGGCCCGTCACGCACGTCCGGGGAGCTGTTTTTT. Residues: CASSQGPSRTSGELFF.

A note on this clonotype: A junction boundary mismatches the germline segment, possibly from a read error. The chain has TRBV11-2 and TRBJ2-5; 9 bases fit TRBD1. CDR1 and CDR2 from the germline V gene are SGHAT and FQNNGV. This CDR3 spans 15 amino acids. CDR3 in DNA: TGTGCTAGCAGCCTGGGGGACAGGGACCAAGAGGCCCAGTACTTC. Translated, it gives CASSLGDRDQEAQYF.

Worth noting for this clonotype: Possible read error: a much larger clone is one base away. This chain links TRBV10-2 with TRBJ1-5; 7 positions agree with TRBD1. Germline V CDR1 and CDR2: WSHSY, SAAADI. The CDR3 is made up of 15 amino acids. The CDR3 spells CASSSGGGRGQAQHF. The CDR3 coding sequence is TGCGCCAGCAGTTCGGGAGGGGGCCGGGGTCAGGCCCAGCATTTT.

This clonotype appeared a few times. This chain joins TRBV5-6 and TRBJ2-1; D is unclear. There are 14 residues in the CDR3. V lost 4 bases and J 4 bases, leaving 12 bases between the germline ends. Germline V CDR1 and CDR2: SGHDT, YYEEEE. For the CDR3, the DNA is TGTGCCAGCAGCCACCAGGCTGGGTACAATGAGCAGTTCTTC. This encodes CASSHQAGYNEQFF.

This clonotype was counted between two and nine times. The CDR3 protein is CASSQVVGQALNRRANVLTF. CDR3 nucleotide sequence: TGCGCCAGCAGCCAAGTAGTGGGACAGGCACTTAATCGGAGGGCCAACGTCCTGACTTTC. The chain is built from TRBV4-1 and TRBJ2-6; 8 bases fit TRBD1. Germline V lookup: CDR1 MGHRA, CDR2 YSYEKL. The CDR3 spans 20 residues. V trimming: 1 base; J trimming: 5 bases; junction bases outside the gene matches: 16.

V gene TRBV7-9 combines with J gene TRBJ2-2, with 8 bases aligning to TRBD2. From germline, CDR1 is SEHNR and CDR2 FQNEAQ (reference sequence). The CDR3 runs to 14 residues. The V and J ends lost 8 bases and 6 bases, in that order; junction bases with no gene match: 8. CDR3 sequence: CASAGGGRSGELFF. CDR3 sequence (DNA): TGTGCCAGCGCAGGCGGCGGGAGGTCCGGGGAGCTGTTTTTT. The whole variable domain, remainder taken from reference TRBV7-9 and TRBJ2-2, is DTGVSQNPRHKITKRGQNVTFRCDPISEHNRLYWYRQTLGQGPEFLTYFQNEAQLEKSRLLSDRFSAERPKGSFSTLEIQRTEQGDSAMYLCASAGGGRSGELFFGEGSRLTVL.